The clone carrying this T cell receptor beta chain was seen once. Its antigen is undetermined. There are 15 residues in the CDR3. V shed 4 bases, J shed 3 bases, and the junction held 6 bases outside the gene matches. In germline, CDR1 is SGHTA, CDR2 FQGNSA. The data are from a study of shared clonotypes between healthy human individuals. Whole-study results and caveats: Some clonotypes were shared by all four sorted-subset donors, while others were not shared. The non-shared ones had lower generation probabilities than the shared ones.

Assay: immunoSEQ multiplex PCR; the TCRdb copy retains only in-frame clones and omits some. Seen here are about 2,500,000 clones, over 85% observed once, and the top ten hold roughly 0.14%. The donor population consisted of healthy HIV-negative adults with no recent acute infections or vaccinations. Partitioning of CD4+ cells yielded a CD45RA+ naive subset and a CD45RA-negative memory subset. This clonotype was sampled from a young man in good health. J is TRBJ2-3 and V is TRBV7-2; TRBD2 aligns across 8 bases. Sequenced input: naive CD4+ T cells sorted from blood. As for subset: CD45RA+ positively selected. The CDR3 protein is CASSSAGVGTDTQYF. In DNA form, the CDR3 reads TGTGCCAGCAGCTCAGCGGGAGTAGGAACAGATACGCAGTATTTT. The variable domain in full, completed from reference TRBV7-2 and TRBJ2-3, reads GAGVSQSPSNKVTEKGKDVELRCDPISGHTALYWYRQSLGQGLEFLIYFQGNSAPDKSGLPSDRFSAERTGGSVSTLTIQRTQQEDSAVYLCASSSAGVGTDTQYFGPGTRLTVL.